This T cell receptor (beta chain) was captured in a study of blood T cell repertoires in COVID-19. Overall study context: Samples of COVID-19 (acute and convalescent) were obtained from the United States, Italy and Spain.

The data were produced by immunoSEQ multiplex PCR, yet TCRdb's version contains in-frame clones alone and is incomplete. The data hold over 250,000 clones, with around nine tenths observed a single time. Participant reports of clinical history set cohort assignment. The germline V gene has CDR1 SGHDN and CDR2 FVKESK. The CDR3 consists of 14 residues. V lost 1 base and J 4 bases, leaving 10 bases between the germline ends. The chain recombines TRBV14 with TRBJ1-1; D ambiguous. The TCR sequence derives from a woman in her fifties or sixties who had recovered from COVID-19. Sequencing was carried out using PBMCs or T cells enriched from blood (not recorded which). Here the CDR3 reads CASSQGGSITEAFF. The CDR3 bases are TGTGCCAGCAGCCAAGGAGGGTCTATCACTGAAGCTTTCTTT. Full variable domain (rest looked up from reference TRBV14 and TRBJ1-1): EAGVTQFPSHSVIEKGQTVTLRCDPISGHDNLYWYRRVMGKEIKFLLHFVKESKQDESGMPNNRFLAERTGGTYSTLKVQPAELEDSGVYFCASSQGGSITEAFFGQGTRLTVV.